Presented here are 22 T cell receptor beta chains from one specimen sequenced in a study of neoadjuvant anti-PD-1 for oral cavity cancer. The data were produced by immunoSEQ multiplex PCR, yet TCRdb's version contains in-frame clones alone and is incomplete. This table holds more than 9,500 clones, more than 55% found once. Material: tumor tissue, obtained before nivolumab (anti-PD-1) treatment. The receptors were sampled from a person between 40 and 79 years old with oral cavity squamous cell carcinoma.

The chain couples TRBV10-1 to TRBJ2-7; TRBD2 matches at 8 bases. From germline, CDR1 is WNHNN and CDR2 SYGVQD (reference sequence). The trim removed 0 bases at V and 1 base at J, leaving 11 bases unmatched. There are 18 residues in the CDR3. CDR3 loop: CASSESKGLAGRSYEQYF. The CDR3 coding sequence is TGCGCCAGCAGTGAGTCGAAAGGGCTAGCGGGTAGATCCTACGAGCAGTACTTC.

The chain links TRBV19 to TRBJ1-4; TRBD1 matches 7 bases. J was trimmed by 7 bases and V by 5 bases; bases with no gene match: 7. Germline V CDR1 and CDR2: LNHDA, SQIVND (reference sequence). This CDR3 contains 14 residues. CDR3 nucleotides: TGTGCCAGTAGTCCGGGACAGCCGAGTGAAAAACTGTTTTTT. Translation: CASSPGQPSEKLFF.

This clone was counted a few times. The chain is built from TRBV7-2 and TRBJ2-5; D unclear. Germline V gene sequence: CDR1 SGHTA, CDR2 FQGNSA. With 1 base removed from V and 3 bases from J, the gap between germline ends came to 12 bases. The CDR3 loop spans 15 amino acids. CDR3 protein: CASSLVLGIEETQYF. CDR3 sequence (DNA): TGTGCCAGCAGCTTAGTATTGGGGATAGAAGAGACCCAGTACTTC.

The CDR3 bases are TGTGCCAGCTCACCAATGTTCTCTCCAGACAATGAGCAGTTCTTC. This codes for CASSPMFSPDNEQFF. The V gene is TRBV18, the J gene TRBJ2-1; D not certain. CDR1 KGHSH and CDR2 LQKENI come from the germline V gene. V gave up 2 bases and J gave up 5 bases, with 13 bases separating them. This CDR3 spans 15 amino acids.

V gene TRBV19 combines with J gene TRBJ2-7; TRBD2 matches at 10 bases. The CDR3 length is 15 residues. The trim removed 5 bases at V and 2 bases at J, leaving 6 bases unmatched. Germline V lookup: CDR1 LNHDA, CDR2 SQIVND (reference sequence). CDR3 sequence reads: CASSVAGGQTYEQYF. The CDR3 coding sequence is TGTGCCAGTAGTGTAGCGGGAGGTCAGACCTACGAGCAGTACTTC.

The CDR3 DNA reads TGTGCCAGCAGCCCAGGGGGTATCAATCAGCCCCAGCATTTT. Amino acids: CASSPGGINQPQHF. V and J are TRBV14 and TRBJ1-5; 7 bases fit TRBD1. This CDR3 contains 14 residues. Germline CDR1 reads SGHDN; CDR2 reads FVKESK. Trimming cost V 4 bases and J 3 bases; bases outside gene matches: 3.

The J gene is TRBJ2-5, the V gene TRBV10-3, with D possibly being TRBD1 or TRBD2 (5 bases each). Germline V gene lookup returns CDR1 ENHRY and CDR2 SYGVKD. V was cut by 8 bases and J by 4 bases, with 14 bases left in between. This CDR3 is 13 amino acids long. As DNA, the CDR3 is TGTGCCATCTCCCGGGGCCGAGGAGAGACCCAGTACTTC. Translating gives CAISRGRGETQYF.

This chain connects TRBV7-3 to TRBJ2-3; D unclear. Germline assignment: CDR1 SGHTA and CDR2 FQGTGA. Trimming pared 2 bases from V and 4 bases from J, leaving 7 bases between. CDR3 length: 13 residues. CDR3 nucleotide sequence: TGTGCCAGCAGCTTATCGAAGGCAGATACGCAGTATTTT. This sequence encodes CASSLSKADTQYF.

The genes are TRBV5-1 and TRBJ2-6, with TRBD2 as a possible D gene (5 bases). The ends were cut back, 3 bases at V and 0 bases at J, with 13 bases in the middle. CDR1 SGHRS and CDR2 YFSETQ come from the germline V gene. The CDR3 has 17 residues. The CDR3 region is CASSYSGISSGANVLTF. CDR3 coding DNA: TGCGCCAGCAGCTACTCCGGGATCAGCTCTGGGGCCAACGTCCTGACTTTC.

The chain joins TRBV2 to TRBJ1-2, with D unclear. This CDR3 is built from 10 residues. V dropped 6 bases and J dropped 5 bases, with 4 bases sitting between them. Germline CDR1 SNHLY, CDR2 FYNNEI. The DNA of the CDR3 is TGTGCCAGCAGCGAATATGGCTACACCTTC. This translates into CASSEYGYTF.

The rearrangement uses TRBV11-2 and TRBJ2-3; maybe TRBD1 (6 bases). Germline V lookup: CDR1 SGHAT, CDR2 FQNNGV. V lost 4 bases and J lost 9, with 11 bases in between. This CDR3 region has 12 residues. The CDR3 coding sequence is TGTGCCAGCAGCTCGCAGGGGTTAACGCAGTATTTT. Protein sequence: CASSSQGLTQYF.

The chain links TRBV6-1 to TRBJ1-2; 9 bases fit TRBD1. The CDR3 extends over 14 amino acids. V was pared by 6 bases and J by 6 bases, with 8 bases of the junction left unmatched. Germline CDR1 reads MNHNS; CDR2 reads SASEGT. The CDR3 here is CASSTGGMVNGYTF. CDR3 nucleotide sequence: TGTGCCAGCAGCACAGGGGGCATGGTTAATGGCTACACCTTC.

The rearrangement uses TRBV19 and TRBJ2-6; D might be TRBD1 or TRBD2, each matching 5 bases. The V end lost 3 bases, the J end lost 0 bases, and 15 bases lay between the germline ends. This CDR3 is 18 amino acids long. Germline V gives CDR1 LNHDA, CDR2 SQIVND (reference sequence). CDR3 amino acids: CASSIFEGRYSGANVLTF. The CDR3 nucleotides are TGTGCCAGTAGTATCTTTGAGGGACGGTACTCTGGGGCCAACGTCCTGACTTTC. The full variable domain, completed using reference TRBV19 and TRBJ2-6, is DGGITQSPKYLFRKEGQNVTLSCEQNLNHDAMYWYRQDPGQGLRLIYYSQIVNDFQKGDIAEGYSVSREKKESFPLTVTSAQKNPTAFYLCASSIFEGRYSGANVLTFGAGSRLTVL.

This chain uses TRBV11-2 with TRBJ2-7; D unresolved. Germline V CDR1 and CDR2: SGHAT, FQNNGV. The CDR3 runs to 15 residues. V gave up 1 base and J gave up 3 bases, with 13 bases separating them. The CDR3 sequence: CASSLGPGSGYEQYF. CDR3 bases: TGTGCCAGCAGCTTAGGCCCCGGAAGTGGCTACGAGCAGTACTTC. Variable domain in full (rest from reference TRBV11-2 and TRBJ2-7): EAGVAQSPRYKIIEKRQSVAFWCNPISGHATLYWYQQILGQGPKLLIQFQNNGVVDDSQLPKDRFSAERLKGVDSTLKIQPAKLEDSAVYLCASSLGPGSGYEQYFGPGTRLTVT.

Sample share makes this clone medium-sized (0.01 to 0.1%). The chain recombines TRBV21-1 with TRBJ2-3; the table's D call of TRBD2 was not tested on the DNA. TRBV21-1 is termed a pseudogene. This CDR3 is built from 16 residues. CDR3 in DNA: TGTGCCAGCATCCGCCAAGGAGACCGACCCACAGATACGCAGTATTTT. It yields the protein CASIRQGDRPTDTQYF.

The chain joins TRBV25-1 to TRBJ1-1; D not certain. Germline CDR1 is MGHDK and CDR2 is SYGVNS. Between the trimmed V and J ends, which lost 6 bases and 0 bases, there was a span of 8 bases. This CDR3 has 13 amino acids. The CDR3 protein is CASRRTMNTEAFF. The CDR3 DNA sequence: TGTGCCAGCAGGAGGACGATGAACACTGAAGCTTTCTTT.

This clone came up a few times. V usage is TRBV5-6 and J usage is TRBJ2-3; D perhaps matches TRBD2 (6 bases). The V end was cut by 3 bases, the J end by 5 bases, with 16 bases between. The CDR3 is 15 amino acids. The germline V gene encodes CDR1 SGHDT and CDR2 YYEEEE. CDR3 sequence reads: CASSSRARLVDTQYF. The DNA of the CDR3 is TGTGCCAGCAGCTCGAGGGCCCGACTAGTAGATACGCAGTATTTT. Together with reference TRBV5-6 and TRBJ2-3, the CDR3 gives the full variable domain: DAGVTQSPTHLIKTRGQQVTLRCSPKSGHDTVSWYQQALGQGPQFIFQYYEEEERQRGNFPDRFSGHQFPNYSSELNVNALLLGDSALYLCASSSRARLVDTQYFGPGTRLTVL.

The chain is built from TRBV7-9 and TRBJ2-5; TRBD1 or TRBD2 may be the D gene (6 bases each). The CDR3 has 15 residues. Trimming removed 0 bases at V and 2 bases at J, with 10 bases between. The germline V gene has CDR1 SEHNR and CDR2 FQNEAQ (reference sequence). The CDR3 here is CASSLAGGQQETQYF. CDR3 in DNA: TGTGCCAGCAGCTTAGCGGGGGGCCAGCAAGAGACCCAGTACTTC.

The chain recombines TRBV5-1 with TRBJ2-1; D gene ambiguous. V lost 0 bases and J lost 8, with 15 bases in between. The length of the CDR3 is 15 residues. CDR1 is SGHRS and CDR2 is YFSETQ in the germline V gene. The CDR3 DNA follows: TGCGCCAGCAGCTTGGAAGGGTACCGGGTCGATGAGCAGTTCTTC. Its protein product is CASSLEGYRVDEQFF.

Here the CDR3 reads CAWISGLNTGELFF. CDR3 in DNA: TGTGCCTGGATATCCGGCCTTAACACCGGGGAGCTGTTTTTT. V and J are TRBV30 and TRBJ2-2; D call uncertain. The CDR3 spans 14 residues. V was cut by 4 bases and J by 2 bases, with 11 bases left in between. Germline V CDR1 and CDR2: GTSNPN, SVGIG (reference sequence).

The chain uses TRBV10-3 and TRBJ1-1; D ambiguous. Trimming cost V 3 bases and J 0 bases, with 5 bases left between them. This CDR3 has 13 residues. From germline, CDR1 is ENHRY and CDR2 SYGVKD. The CDR3 reads CAISDRLNTEAFF. CDR3 nucleotide sequence: TGTGCCATCAGTGACAGGTTGAACACTGAAGCTTTCTTT.

The chain combines TRBV19 with TRBJ1-5, with a weak D call TRBD1 (5 bases). The CDR3 contains 13 residues. Germline assignment: CDR1 LNHDA and CDR2 SQIVND (reference sequence). Trimming shortened V by 3 bases and J by 7 bases, and 10 bases separated the two germline ends. In DNA, the CDR3 is TGTGCCAGTAGTATGGGGGAGCGGCAGCCCCAGCATTTT. Translating gives CASSMGERQPQHF.